This T cell receptor (beta chain) comes out of a study of T-cell reconstitution after alpha-beta-depleted transplantation in children. Study-wide findings and caveats: Several hundred graft clones that had expanded were reportedly the source of alpha-beta T cells about two months after transplant. The origin of high day-60 TCRbeta diversity in some patients lay in surviving recipient T cells and thymic progenitors. Most T-cell counts and diversity one year after the transplant came from T cells that were newly produced.

A library of TCRbeta sequences, prepared with unique molecular identifiers, was generated. TCRdb passed the PCR reads through MiXCR, listing each CDR3 protein once. Found here are 750,000 to 950,000 distinct CDR3 sequences, roughly 15% of them singletons; the top ten hold around 5%. This clonotype was seen a handful of times. Its target is not known. There are 14 residues in the CDR3. The ends lost 6 bases at V and 4 bases at J; junction bases unmatched: 9. Germline V gene sequence: CDR1 SQVTM, CDR2 ANQGSEA. Sequencing used PBMCs, mostly from graft donor cells, obtained 360 days after TCRalphabeta/CD19-depleted stem cell transplant. The TCR originated in a male patient between 10 and 17 years old who had a stem cell transplant for acute lymphoblastic leukemia, so the T cells may come from the graft donor. The chain links TRBV29-1 to TRBJ2-7; TRBD2 matches at 10 bases. The DNA of the CDR3 is TGCAGCGTCTCCTCTAGCGGGAGTTGGTACGAGCAGTACTTC. Residues: CSVSSSGSWYEQYF.